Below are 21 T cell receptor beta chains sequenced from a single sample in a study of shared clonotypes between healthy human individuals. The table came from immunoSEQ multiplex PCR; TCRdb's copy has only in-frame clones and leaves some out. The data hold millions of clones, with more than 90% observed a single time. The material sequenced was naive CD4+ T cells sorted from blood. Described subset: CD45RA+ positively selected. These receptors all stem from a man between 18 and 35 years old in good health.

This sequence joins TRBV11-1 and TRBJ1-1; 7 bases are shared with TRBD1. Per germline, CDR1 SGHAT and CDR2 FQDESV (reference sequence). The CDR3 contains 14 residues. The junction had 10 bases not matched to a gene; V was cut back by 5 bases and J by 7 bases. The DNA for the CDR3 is TGTGCCAGCAGCGTAGACAGGGATAAAGGTGAAGCTTTCTTT. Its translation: CASSVDRDKGEAFF. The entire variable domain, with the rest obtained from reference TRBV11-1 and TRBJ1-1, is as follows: EAEVAQSPRYKITEKSQAVAFWCDPISGHATLYWYRQILGQGPELLVQFQDESVVDDSQLPKDRFSAERLKGVDSTLKIQPAELGDSAMYLCASSVDRDKGEAFFGQGTRLTVV.

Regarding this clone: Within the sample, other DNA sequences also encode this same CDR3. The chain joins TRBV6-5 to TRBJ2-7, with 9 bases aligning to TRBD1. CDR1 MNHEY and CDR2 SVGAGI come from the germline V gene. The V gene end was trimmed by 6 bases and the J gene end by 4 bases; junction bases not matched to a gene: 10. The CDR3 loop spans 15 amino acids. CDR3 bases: TGTGCCAGCAGCCGGACCGGGACAGGGTTGTACGAGCAGTACTTC. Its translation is CASSRTGTGLYEQYF.

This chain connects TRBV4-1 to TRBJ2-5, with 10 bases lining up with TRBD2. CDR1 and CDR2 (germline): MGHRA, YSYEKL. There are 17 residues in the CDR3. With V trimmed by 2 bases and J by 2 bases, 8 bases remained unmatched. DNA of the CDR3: TGCGCCAGCAGCCAAAGCCCTAGCGGGAGTCGTCAAGAGACCCAGTACTTC. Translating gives CASSQSPSGSRQETQYF.

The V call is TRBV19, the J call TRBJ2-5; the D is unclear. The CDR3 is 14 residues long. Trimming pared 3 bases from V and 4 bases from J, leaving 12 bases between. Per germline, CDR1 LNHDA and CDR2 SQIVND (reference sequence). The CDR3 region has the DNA TGTGCCAGTAGTATCTTTAATGGAGCAGAGACCCAGTACTTC. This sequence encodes CASSIFNGAETQYF.

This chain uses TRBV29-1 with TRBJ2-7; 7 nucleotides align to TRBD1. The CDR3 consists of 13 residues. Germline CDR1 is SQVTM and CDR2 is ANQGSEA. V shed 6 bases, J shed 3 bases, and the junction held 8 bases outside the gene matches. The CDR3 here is CSVLDREFYEQYF. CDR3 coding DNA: TGCAGCGTCCTAGACAGGGAATTCTACGAGCAGTACTTC.

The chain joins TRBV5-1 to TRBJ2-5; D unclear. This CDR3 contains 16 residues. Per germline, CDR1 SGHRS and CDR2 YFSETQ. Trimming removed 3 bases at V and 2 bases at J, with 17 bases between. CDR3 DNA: TGCGCCAGCAGCTCCCTTGCAACAGTCAGGCAAGAGACCCAGTACTTC. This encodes CASSSLATVRQETQYF.

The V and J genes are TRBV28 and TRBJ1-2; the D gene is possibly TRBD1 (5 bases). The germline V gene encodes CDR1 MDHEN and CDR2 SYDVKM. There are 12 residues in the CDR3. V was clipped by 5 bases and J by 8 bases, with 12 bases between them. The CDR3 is CASSPRGLGYTF. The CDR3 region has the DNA TGTGCCAGCAGTCCAAGGGGACTGGGCTACACCTTC.

The CDR3 spells CASSLETLSYEQYF. The DNA for the CDR3 is TGCGCCAGCAGCTTGGAGACACTTTCCTACGAGCAGTACTTC. The J gene is TRBJ2-7, the V gene TRBV5-1; D is uncertain. The V and J ends lost 0 bases and 1 base respectively, with 8 bases between them. The CDR3 is 14 amino acids. Germline V gene data show CDR1 as SGHRS and CDR2 as YFSETQ. Variable domain in full (rest from reference TRBV5-1 and TRBJ2-7): KAGVTQTPRYLIKTRGQQVTLSCSPISGHRSVSWYQQTPGQGLQFLFEYFSETQRNKGNFPGRFSGRQFSNSRSEMNVSTLELGDSALYLCASSLETLSYEQYFGPGTRLTVT.

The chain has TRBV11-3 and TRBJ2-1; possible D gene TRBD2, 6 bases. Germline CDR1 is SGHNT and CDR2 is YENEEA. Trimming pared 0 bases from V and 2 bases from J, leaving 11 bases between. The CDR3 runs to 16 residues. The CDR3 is CASSLDGGGPYNEQFF. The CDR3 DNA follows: TGTGCCAGCAGCTTAGATGGAGGAGGGCCCTACAATGAGCAGTTCTTC. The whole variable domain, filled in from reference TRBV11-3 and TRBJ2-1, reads EAGVVQSPRYKIIEKKQPVAFWCNPISGHNTLYWYLQNLGQGPELLIRYENEEAVDDSQLPKDRFSAERLKGVDSTLKIQPAELGDSAVYLCASSLDGGGPYNEQFFGPGTRLTVL.

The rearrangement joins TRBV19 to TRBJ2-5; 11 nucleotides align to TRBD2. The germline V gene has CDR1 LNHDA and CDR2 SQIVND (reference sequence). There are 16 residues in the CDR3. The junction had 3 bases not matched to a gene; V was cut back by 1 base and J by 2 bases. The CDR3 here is CASSIVAGGPQETQYF. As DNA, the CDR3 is TGTGCCAGTAGTATAGTAGCGGGAGGGCCACAAGAGACCCAGTACTTC.

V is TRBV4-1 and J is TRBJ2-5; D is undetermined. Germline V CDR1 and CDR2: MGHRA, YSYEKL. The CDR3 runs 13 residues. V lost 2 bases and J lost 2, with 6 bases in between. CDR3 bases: TGCGCCAGCAGCCAAAATATACAAGAGACCCAGTACTTC. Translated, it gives CASSQNIQETQYF.

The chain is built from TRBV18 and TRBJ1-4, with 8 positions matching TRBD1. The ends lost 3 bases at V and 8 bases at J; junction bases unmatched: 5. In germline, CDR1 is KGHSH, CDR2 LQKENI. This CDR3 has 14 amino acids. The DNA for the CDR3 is TGTGCCAGCTCACCGGGACAGGTTGACGAAAAACTGTTTTTT. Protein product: CASSPGQVDEKLFF.

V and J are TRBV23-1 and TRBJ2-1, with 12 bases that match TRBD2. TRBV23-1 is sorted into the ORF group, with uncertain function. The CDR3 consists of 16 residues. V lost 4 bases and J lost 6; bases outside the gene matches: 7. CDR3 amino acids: CASSPSGRASFNEQFF. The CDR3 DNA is TGCGCCAGCAGTCCTAGCGGGAGGGCCTCTTTCAATGAGCAGTTCTTC.

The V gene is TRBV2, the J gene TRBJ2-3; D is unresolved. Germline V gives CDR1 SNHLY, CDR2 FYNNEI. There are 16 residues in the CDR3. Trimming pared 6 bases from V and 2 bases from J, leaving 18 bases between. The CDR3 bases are TGTGCCAGCAGCGGACCCGACGGGCCCTCCACAGATACGCAGTATTTT. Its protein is CASSGPDGPSTDTQYF.

CDR3 DNA: TGTGCCAGTAGTATAGCCCTTAGGACAGGTTCCTACGAGCAGTACTTC. It codes for CASSIALRTGSYEQYF. The rearrangement joins TRBV19 to TRBJ2-7, with 7 bases matching TRBD1. The CDR3 length is 16 residues. Trimming at V came to 1 base and at J to 1 base, leaving 7 bases not matched to a gene. The germline V gene has CDR1 LNHDA and CDR2 SQIVND (reference sequence).

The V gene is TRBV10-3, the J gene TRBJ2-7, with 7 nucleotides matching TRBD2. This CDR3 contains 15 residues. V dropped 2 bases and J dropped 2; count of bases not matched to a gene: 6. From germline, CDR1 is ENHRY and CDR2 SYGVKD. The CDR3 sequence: CAISEVRGEAYEQYF. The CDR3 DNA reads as TGTGCCATCAGTGAGGTTCGGGGGGAAGCCTACGAGCAGTACTTC.

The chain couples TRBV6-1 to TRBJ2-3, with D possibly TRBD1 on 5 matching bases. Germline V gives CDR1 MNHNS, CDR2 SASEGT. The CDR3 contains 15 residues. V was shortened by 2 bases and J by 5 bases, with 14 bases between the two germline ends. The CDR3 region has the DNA TGTGCCAGCAGTGAACCGGCAGGGTTTGGAGATACGCAGTATTTT. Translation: CASSEPAGFGDTQYF.

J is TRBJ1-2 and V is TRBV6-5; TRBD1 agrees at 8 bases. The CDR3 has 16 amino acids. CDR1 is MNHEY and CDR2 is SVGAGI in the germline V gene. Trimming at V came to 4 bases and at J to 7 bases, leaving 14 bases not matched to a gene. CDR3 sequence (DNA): TGTGCCAGCAGTTGGCGAATCGGCCAGGGGGCGCTTGGCTACACCTTC. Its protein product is CASSWRIGQGALGYTF.

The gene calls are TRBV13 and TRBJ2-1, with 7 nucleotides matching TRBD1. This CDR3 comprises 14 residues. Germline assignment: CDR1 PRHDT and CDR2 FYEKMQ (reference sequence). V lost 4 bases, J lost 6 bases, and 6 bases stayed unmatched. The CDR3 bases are TGTGCCAGCAGCTGGATCCGGGACAGCAATGAGCAGTTCTTC. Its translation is CASSWIRDSNEQFF.

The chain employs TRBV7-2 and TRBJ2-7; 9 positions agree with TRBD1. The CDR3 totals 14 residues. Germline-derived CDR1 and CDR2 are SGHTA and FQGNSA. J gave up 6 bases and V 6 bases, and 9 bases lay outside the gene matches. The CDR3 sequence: CASSYRDRVAEQYF. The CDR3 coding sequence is TGTGCCAGCAGTTACCGGGACAGGGTTGCCGAGCAGTACTTC.

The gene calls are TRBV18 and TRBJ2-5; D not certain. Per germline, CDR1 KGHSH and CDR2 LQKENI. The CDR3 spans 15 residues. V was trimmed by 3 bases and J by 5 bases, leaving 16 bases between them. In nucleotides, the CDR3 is TGTGCCAGCTCACCCCCGGAAAATCCCAGGGAGACCCAGTACTTC. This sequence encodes CASSPPENPRETQYF.